The 14 T cell receptor beta chains presented below share a single source sample, sequenced in a study of cytomegalovirus exposure and HLA in healthy donors. The primer mix had 60 Vbeta and 13 Jbeta primers. Method: immunoSEQ multiplex PCR; TCRdb's copy keeps in-frame clones and lacks some. The sample yields 60,000 to 95,000 clones, around 73% seen once. Sequencing used PBMCs. The source of these receptors is a woman aged 40 to 50 in good health and CMV-seropositive.

This clone turned up a few times. The CDR3 loop reads CASRERPLRDSPLHF. Written as DNA, the CDR3 is TGTGCCAGCAGGGAGAGGCCCCTCAGGGATTCACCCCTCCACTTT. The chain recombines TRBV6-1 with TRBJ1-6; D possibly corresponds to TRBD1 (5 bases). The CDR3 has 15 residues. Looked up from germline, CDR1 is MNHNS and CDR2 is SASEGT. V dropped 6 bases and J dropped 8 bases, with 17 bases sitting between them.

This chain connects TRBV7-9 to TRBJ2-7, with D possibly matching TRBD1 (6 bases). Germline-derived CDR1 and CDR2 are SEHNR and FQNEAQ (reference sequence). The V end lost 0 bases, the J end lost 4 bases, and 10 bases lay between the germline ends. This CDR3 has 14 amino acids. The CDR3, as DNA: TGTGCCAGCAGCTTAGCGGGACAAATATACGAGCAGTACTTC. Amino acid sequence: CASSLAGQIYEQYF.

This clone was detected only once. The rearrangement uses TRBV18 and TRBJ1-4; D may be TRBD1 (5 bases). This CDR3 contains 15 residues. The V end lost 0 bases, the J end lost 8 bases, and 13 bases lay between the germline ends. CDR1 is KGHSH, CDR2 LQKENI, per germline. DNA for the CDR3: TGTGCCAGCTCACCACCGGGGCAGGGAAACGAAAAACTGTTTTTT. It yields the protein CASSPPGQGNEKLFF.

The chain joins TRBV7-8 to TRBJ2-7; possibly TRBD2 for D (6 bases). Trimming shortened V by 1 base and J by 1 base, and 8 bases separated the two germline ends. CDR1 SGHVS and CDR2 FQNEAQ come from the germline V gene. The CDR3 runs 14 residues. As DNA, the CDR3 is TGTGCCAGCAGCTTAGGCGGGAATTCCTACGAGCAGTACTTC. It is translated as CASSLGGNSYEQYF.

J is TRBJ2-1 and V is TRBV9; a weak D match, TRBD1 (5 bases). Trimming left V 0 bases short and J 6 bases short, with 16 bases between. Germline CDR1 SGDLS, CDR2 YYNGEE. This CDR3 is built from 16 residues. DNA of the CDR3: TGTGCCAGCAGCGTAGAGGGGCAGGGCCCGTTCAATGAGCAGTTCTTC. It is translated as CASSVEGQGPFNEQFF.

The chain recombines TRBV19 with TRBJ2-7; TRBD1 matches 8 bases. The germline CDR1 and CDR2 sequences are LNHDA and SQIVND (reference sequence). The CDR3 totals 14 residues. J was trimmed by 2 bases and V by 3 bases; bases with no gene match: 3. CDR3 sequence: CASSIAGQAYEQYF. The CDR3 nucleotides read TGTGCCAGTAGTATCGCGGGACAGGCCTACGAGCAGTACTTC.

This chain links TRBV6-6 with TRBJ2-7, with D tentatively TRBD1 (6 bases). This CDR3 is built from 15 residues. The germline CDR1 and CDR2 sequences are MNHNY and SVGAGI (reference sequence). Trimming stripped 4 bases from V and 4 bases from J, with 17 bases between. The CDR3 nucleotides read TGTGCCAGCAGTTCCCCCCCGACAGGCTCTTACGAGCAGTACTTC. Protein sequence: CASSSPPTGSYEQYF.

This clone was counted a single time. V is TRBV11-2 and J is TRBJ2-7; perhaps TRBD2 as D (6 bases). Looked up from germline, CDR1 is SGHAT and CDR2 is FQNNGV. Trimming stripped 3 bases from V and 3 bases from J, with 9 bases between. This CDR3 has 13 residues. As DNA, the CDR3 is TGTGCCAGCAGCTTCCGGGAGAACTACGAGCAGTACTTC. The encoded protein is CASSFRENYEQYF.

J is TRBJ2-1 and V is TRBV6-1; D may be TRBD1 (6 bases). The CDR3 loop spans 14 amino acids. In germline, CDR1 is MNHNS, CDR2 SASEGT. V dropped 7 bases and J dropped 6 bases, with 16 bases sitting between them. CDR3 DNA sequence: TGTGCCAGCACCAGAGCCAGGGGAAGCAATGAGCAGTTCTTC. Translation gives CASTRARGSNEQFF.

This chain links TRBV29-1 with TRBJ2-1, with 12 nucleotides matching TRBD2. Germline CDR1 is SQVTM and CDR2 is ANQGSEA. The CDR3 is made up of 15 amino acids. Trimming at V came to 6 bases and at J to 9 bases, leaving 12 bases not matched to a gene. CDR3 nucleotides: TGCAGCGTCCCTGGGCTAGCGGGGGGGCCGGGTGAGCAGTTCTTC. Amino acids: CSVPGLAGGPGEQFF.

The chain joins TRBV2 to TRBJ1-5; D not resolved. This CDR3 contains 14 residues. V was clipped by 2 bases and J by 0 bases, with 5 bases between them. CDR1 is SNHLY and CDR2 is FYNNEI in the germline V gene. CDR3 bases: TGTGCCAGCAGTGAACAGTATAGCAATCAGCCCCAGCATTTT. It yields the protein CASSEQYSNQPQHF.

There are a few counts of this clone. This chain links TRBV27 with TRBJ2-1; 11 bases are shared with TRBD2. This CDR3 has 19 residues. Germline trimming cut 5 bases from V and 0 bases from J; bases unmatched to any gene: 12. In germline, CDR1 is MNHEY, CDR2 SMNVEV (reference sequence). CDR3 DNA sequence: TGTGCCAGCAGTCCTAGGGTAGCGGGGGGGACAAGCTCCTACAATGAGCAGTTCTTC. The encoded protein is CASSPRVAGGTSSYNEQFF.

The rearrangement links TRBV9 to TRBJ1-4, with a tentative D call TRBD1 (6 bases). Germline CDR1 is SGDLS and CDR2 is YYNGEE. V dropped 3 bases and J dropped 8 bases, with 17 bases sitting between them. There are 15 residues in the CDR3. DNA for the CDR3: TGTGCCAGCAGCGCCTTCAGGGGAATTCAGGAAAAACTGTTTTTT. Translated, it gives CASSAFRGIQEKLFF. Full variable domain (outside the CDR3, taken from reference TRBV9 and TRBJ1-4): DSGVTQTPKHLITATGQRVTLRCSPRSGDLSVYWYQQSLDQGLQFLIQYYNGEERAKGNILERFSAQQFPDLHSELNLSSLELGDSALYFCASSAFRGIQEKLFFGSGTQLSVL.

The rearrangement links TRBV19 to TRBJ1-5, with 9 nucleotides matching TRBD1. The CDR3 has 14 residues. Germline V CDR1 and CDR2: LNHDA, SQIVND (reference sequence). Trimming cost V 4 bases and J 5 bases; bases outside gene matches: 3. The CDR3 DNA is TGTGCCAGTAGTACCACAGGGGGCTATCAGCCCCAGCATTTT. This codes for CASSTTGGYQPQHF.